Listed below are T cell receptor beta chains from one sample, sequenced in a study of regulatory T cells in long-lasting Graves disease. TCRdb redid the calling of the multiplex PCR reads with MiXCR, one entry per CDR3 protein. The data show roughly 420,000 distinct CDR3 sequences, with less than 20% seen just once and about 10% held by the top ten. These sequences were also reported in another study, on T cells in Graves' hyperthyroidism and ophthalmopathy.

Sequencing used peripheral blood mononuclear cells (PBMCs), obtained at new diagnosis, from a patient treated with antithyroid drugs. The source of these receptors is a woman aged 25 to 45 with Graves disease. Both conserved end residues are part of each CDR3. D genes are given only for firm matches. The size of a clone is reported for some rows only, either as once, few or many, or as a class for expanded clones.

cdr3_aa	cdr3_nt	v_call	j_call	clone_size	d_call
CASRGLAKNYEQYF	TGTGCCAGCAGGGGACTAGCGAAAAACTACGAGCAGTACTTC	TRBV11-2	TRBJ2-7	many	TRBD2
CASSPGTGEQFF	TGTGCCAGCAGCCCCGGAACCGGAGAGCAGTTCTTC	TRBV14	TRBJ2-1	.	.
CASSPEGGRGREQYF	TGTGCCAGCTCACCGGAGGGAGGCCGTGGAAGGGAGCAGTACTTC	TRBV18	TRBJ2-7	.	.
CAIREGTSAYNEQFF	TGTGCCATCAGAGAGGGGACTAGCGCCTACAATGAGCAGTTCTTC	TRBV10-3	TRBJ2-1	few	TRBD2
CASSLRSGTGIQYF	TGTGCCAGCAGTTTAAGGAGCGGCACGGGCATTCAGTACTTC	TRBV28	TRBJ2-4	many	.
CASSTRLASSYEQYF	TGTGCCAGCAGTACCCGACTAGCGTCATCTTACGAGCAGTACTTC	TRBV28	TRBJ2-7	many	TRBD2
CSARGRETANEQFF	TGCAGTGCTAGAGGCCGCGAAACTGCAAATGAGCAGTTCTTC	TRBV20-1	TRBJ2-1	many	.
CASSSEWTGELFF	TGTGCCAGCAGTTCCGAGTGGACCGGGGAGCTGTTTTTT	TRBV12-3/TRBV12-4	TRBJ2-2	.	.
CASSLGQGNEKLFF	TGCGCCAGCAGCTTAGGACAGGGAAATGAAAAACTGTTTTTT	TRBV5-1	TRBJ1-4	many	TRBD1
CASSTADAREQFF	TGTGCCAGCAGCACTGCGGACGCACGGGAGCAGTTCTTC	TRBV7-2	TRBJ2-1	many	.
CATSRGAHREGYGYTF	TGTGCCACCAGCAGAGGTGCGCACAGGGAGGGCTATGGCTACACCTTC	TRBV15	TRBJ1-2	many	.
CASSYSRRDSYEQYF	TGTGCCAGCAGTTACTCGAGGCGGGACTCCTACGAGCAGTACTTC	TRBV6-2/TRBV6-3	TRBJ2-7	many	.
CASSITASGANVLTF	TGCGCCAGCAGTATAACAGCCTCTGGGGCCAACGTCCTGACTTTC	TRBV5-1	TRBJ2-6	few	.
CASSLSGNLVNEQFF	TGCGCCAGCAGCTTGTCGGGAAACCTTGTCAATGAGCAGTTCTTC	TRBV5-1	TRBJ2-1	many	.
CASSVGTSAYNEQFF	TGTGCCAGCAGCGTAGGCACTAGCGCCTACAATGAGCAGTTCTTC	TRBV9	TRBJ2-1	few	TRBD2
CASSPEVGTYNEQFF	TGTGCCAGCAGCCCTGAGGTGGGGACCTACAATGAGCAGTTCTTC	TRBV7-8	TRBJ2-1	many	.
CASSTPLELNNEQFF	TGTGCCAGCAGCACCCCTCTAGAACTTAACAATGAGCAGTTCTTC	TRBV13	TRBJ2-1	.	.